The present T cell receptor (beta chain) was sequenced within a study of PD-L1 blockade in urothelial cancer (dated by TCRdb to about 2017). In terms of the full investigation: Therapy was started at some point between 2013 and 2015 for all patients, and atezolizumab 1,200 mg was administered intravenously every 3 weeks. About nine tenths of the roughly 29 patients were males with bladder-origin urothelial cancer, and about 65% of the roughly 30 reported a prior smoking history. Progression-free survival longer than 6 months counted as durable clinical benefit, and TCR features were additionally tested against both progression-free and overall survival. Blood samples were analyzed 3 weeks after the start of treatment (second dose) and 6 weeks after the start of treatment. About 10 patients reached durable clinical benefit, while some 20 patients did not. Patients had an ECOG performance status of 0 or 1 and had received between 0 and 3 prior chemotherapy regimens. Blood samples gave a median of roughly 150,000 T cells and some 83,000 unique TCRs, with a median clonality of about 0.078. In the same patients, pretreatment tumors underwent whole exome sequencing and RNA sequencing in addition to TCR sequencing. The study, an exploratory multi-omic analysis, examined somatic, immune and clinical correlates of response to PD-L1 blockade with atezolizumab in urothelial cancer. Just over 28 patients had pretreatment blood TCR-seq, about 25 had at least one posttreatment blood collection, and about 25 had tumor TCR-seq. Pretreatment tumor samples, along with matched peripheral blood serially collected before and after atezolizumab treatment, were subjected to TCR sequencing.

Synthetic TCR analog templates were spiked into each PCR so that absolute template abundance could be estimated from read counts. Using the immunoSEQ assay, TCRbeta CDR3 regions were amplified from genomic DNA with bias-controlled V and J gene primers. Sequencing of rearranged TCRbeta segments was performed at approximately 20X coverage. The paper's data handling went like this. Sequencing errors were corrected by clustering and CDR3s were annotated against IMGT to assign V, D and J genes. Downstream analyses used only productive TCRbeta rearrangements, leaving out any out-of-frame or stop-codon sequences. Clonality was calculated as one minus the Shannon entropy normalized by the log of the number of unique productive sequences. Clones differing between time points or between blood and tumor were identified by Fisher's exact test with Benjamini-Hochberg correction at adjusted p below 0.01. This is the immuneACCESS table as TCRdb keeps it, with only in-frame sequences that have V and J called. A part of the clones is gone; compared with another copy, unresolved V genes explain less than half, and the rest is unexplained. V and J calls and clone size are given by that table; D and trimming were obtained from the DNA. Across this sample there are about 43,000 clones, with 88% seen only once. Around 3.9% of the sample goes to the ten largest clones.

CDR1 and CDR2, looked up from the germline V gene (reference sequence), are MNHEY and SMNVEV. A distance of 21 bases separates the germline ends of V and J, which lose 6 bases and 1 base respectively. The CDR3, from cysteine to phenylalanine, totals 17 residues. The sequence is cut down to CDR3 DNA, 51 bases in frame from base 1. Overall results and qualifications from the work: Because the sample size was small (n ≈ 30) and many exploratory analyses were performed, the results are intended to be hypothesis-generating. Among patients with durable benefit, tumor-associated TCR clones showed greater expansion in peripheral blood 3 weeks after treatment started (n = 22, p = 0.022). Improved progression-free and overall survival was associated with having pretreatment peripheral blood TCR clonality below the median.

The cohort comprised nearly 30 patients with locally advanced or metastatic urothelial carcinoma treated at Memorial Sloan Kettering on a trial protocol. Peripheral blood mononuclear cells were collected from each patient pretreatment and during treatment, giving between 1 and 8 total time points per patient. The Qiagen DNeasy Blood extraction kit was used to purify genomic DNA from total PBMCs and from tumor samples. PBMCs were collected pretreatment and during treatment, and were isolated and stored as previously described. About this clone: The clone's antigen remains unknown. Nothing much larger sits one base from this clone, and base qualities are not available.

The sequencing here drew on PBMCs, taken around atezolizumab (anti-PD-L1) treatment. The chain was built from TRBV27 and TRBJ2-5; a weak D assignment points to TRBD1 (5 bases agree). This receptor was identified in a man aged 80 or over with urothelial cancer. The CDR3 here reads CASRLTARTPTQETQYF. The nucleotides are TGTGCCAGCAGGCTCACAGCCCGGACACCTACCCAAGAGACCCAGTACTTC.